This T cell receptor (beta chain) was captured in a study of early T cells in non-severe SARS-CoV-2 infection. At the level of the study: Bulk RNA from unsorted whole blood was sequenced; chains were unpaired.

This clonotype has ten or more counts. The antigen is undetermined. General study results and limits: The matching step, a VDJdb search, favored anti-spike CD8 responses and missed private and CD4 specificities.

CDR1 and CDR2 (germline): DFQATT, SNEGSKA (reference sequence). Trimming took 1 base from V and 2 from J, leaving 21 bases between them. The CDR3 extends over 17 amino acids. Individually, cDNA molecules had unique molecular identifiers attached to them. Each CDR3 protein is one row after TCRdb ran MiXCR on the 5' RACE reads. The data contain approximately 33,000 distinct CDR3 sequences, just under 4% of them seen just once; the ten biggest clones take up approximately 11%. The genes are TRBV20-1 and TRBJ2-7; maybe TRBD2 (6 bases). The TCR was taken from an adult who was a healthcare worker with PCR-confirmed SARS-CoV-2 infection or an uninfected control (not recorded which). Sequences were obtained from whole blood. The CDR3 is CSARVLPRDSSPYEQYF. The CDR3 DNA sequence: TGCAGTGCTAGAGTTCTCCCCCGGGACTCATCTCCCTACGAGCAGTACTTC.